Listed here is a single T cell receptor (beta chain). This sample is drawn from a study of shared clonotypes between healthy human individuals. J lost 5 bases, V lost 3 bases, and 6 bases had no gene match. The CDR3 has 16 residues. The V gene's germline CDR1 is LGHNA and CDR2 YSLEER. Healthy HIV-negative adults without recent acute infections or vaccinations served as donors. Every one of the donors was a Caucasian adult that lived in Nashville, Tennessee. Every subset's genomic DNA went evenly onto several immunoSEQ plates. Per the study methods: Junction-only sequences without quality scores were provided by ImmunoSEQ, so filtering was different. Data came from immunoSEQ multiplex PCR; TCRdb stores just in-frame clones and leaves some out. Clonal size and the V and J genes are those of that table, whereas D and trimming came from the DNA. This sample has approximately 510,000 clones, with about four fifths found just once.

The sequence derives from a woman in her 40s in good health. Some clones in this sample may be carry-over from other donors' samples. The J gene is TRBJ2-7, the V gene TRBV4-3; 14 bases fit TRBD2. Source material: PBMCs. CDR3 amino acids: CASSQGTSGRRNEQYF. The CDR3 bases are TGCGCCAGCAGCCAGGGGACTAGCGGGAGACGGAACGAGCAGTACTTC.